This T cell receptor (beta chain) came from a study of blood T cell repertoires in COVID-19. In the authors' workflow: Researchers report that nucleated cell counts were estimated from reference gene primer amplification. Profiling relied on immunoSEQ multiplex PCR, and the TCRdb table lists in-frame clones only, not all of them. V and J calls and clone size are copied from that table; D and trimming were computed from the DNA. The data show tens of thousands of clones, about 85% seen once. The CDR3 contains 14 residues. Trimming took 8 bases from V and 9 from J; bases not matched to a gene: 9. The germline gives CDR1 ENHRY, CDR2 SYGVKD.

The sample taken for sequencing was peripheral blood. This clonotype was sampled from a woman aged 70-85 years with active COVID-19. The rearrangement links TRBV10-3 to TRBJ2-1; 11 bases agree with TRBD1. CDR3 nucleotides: TGTGCCATCTGGACAGGGGGCAGGGGCGGTGAGCAGTTCTTC. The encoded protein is CAIWTGGRGGEQFF.